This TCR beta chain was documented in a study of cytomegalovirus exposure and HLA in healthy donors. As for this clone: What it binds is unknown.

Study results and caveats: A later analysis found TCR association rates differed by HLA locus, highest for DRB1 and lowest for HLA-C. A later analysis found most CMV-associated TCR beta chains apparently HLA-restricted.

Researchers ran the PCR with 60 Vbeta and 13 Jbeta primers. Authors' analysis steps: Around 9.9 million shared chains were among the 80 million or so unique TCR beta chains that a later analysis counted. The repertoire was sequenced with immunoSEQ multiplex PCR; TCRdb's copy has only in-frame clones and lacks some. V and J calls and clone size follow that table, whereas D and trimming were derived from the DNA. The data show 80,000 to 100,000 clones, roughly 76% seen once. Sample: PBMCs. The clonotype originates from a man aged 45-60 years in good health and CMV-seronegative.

The CDR3 is CASSPSGTTSYNEQFF. The CDR3 nucleotides are TGTGCCAGCAGCCCCTCGGGGACTACCTCCTACAATGAGCAGTTCTTC. The chain is built from TRBV9 and TRBJ2-1; 7 nucleotides line up with TRBD2. V shed 4 bases and J 0 bases; nucleotides not matched to a gene: 7. The CDR3 loop spans 16 amino acids. Germline V CDR1 and CDR2: SGDLS, YYNGEE.